The TCR beta chain described here comes from a study of cytomegalovirus exposure and HLA in healthy donors. The CDR3 runs 15 residues. Germline V gene data show CDR1 as SNHLY and CDR2 as FYNNEI. The V segment lost 7 bases and the J segment 3 bases; nucleotides outside the gene matches: 10. 60 Vbeta and 13 Jbeta primers were used in PCR. Sequencing was performed with immunoSEQ multiplex PCR; in TCRdb, only in-frame clones are kept and a portion is missing. The data show some 98,000 clones, with approximately 76% seen just once and 1.5% to 2.5% held by the top ten. The receptor was isolated from a man between 40 and 49 years old in good health and CMV-seronegative. The chain combines TRBV2 with TRBJ1-2; 8 nucleotides match TRBD1. Sequenced: PBMCs. DNA of the CDR3: TGTGCCAGCAACCCTCTTTACAGGGGGGACTATGGCTACACCTTC. Translation gives CASNPLYRGDYGYTF.